This T cell receptor beta chain was observed in a study of blood T cell repertoires in COVID-19. For the study at large: Both acute and convalescent COVID-19 samples were obtained from the United States, Italy and Spain. The analysed material was cDNA or gDNA that came from T cells, B-cell-depleted T cells, or PBMCs.

The ends were cut back, 0 bases at V and 6 bases at J, with 14 bases in the middle. Germline V lookup: CDR1 MNHEY, CDR2 SVGAGI. The length of the CDR3 is 15 residues. Authors' data handling: How many nucleated cells were present was estimated from reference gene primer amplification. Assay: immunoSEQ multiplex PCR; the TCRdb copy retains only in-frame clones and omits some. V and J calls and clone size are given by that table; D and trimming were obtained from the DNA. The table lists nearly 110,000 clones, about 89% of them singletons, with about 5.3% in the top ten. The rearrangement links TRBV6-5 to TRBJ1-2; D is ambiguous. The sequenced material came from peripheral blood. The TCR comes from a man between 35 and 55 years old with active or convalescent COVID-19. The CDR3 loop reads CASSYSYSLKHGYTF. The CDR3 bases are TGTGCCAGCAGTTACTCGTACAGTCTAAAGCATGGCTACACCTTC.